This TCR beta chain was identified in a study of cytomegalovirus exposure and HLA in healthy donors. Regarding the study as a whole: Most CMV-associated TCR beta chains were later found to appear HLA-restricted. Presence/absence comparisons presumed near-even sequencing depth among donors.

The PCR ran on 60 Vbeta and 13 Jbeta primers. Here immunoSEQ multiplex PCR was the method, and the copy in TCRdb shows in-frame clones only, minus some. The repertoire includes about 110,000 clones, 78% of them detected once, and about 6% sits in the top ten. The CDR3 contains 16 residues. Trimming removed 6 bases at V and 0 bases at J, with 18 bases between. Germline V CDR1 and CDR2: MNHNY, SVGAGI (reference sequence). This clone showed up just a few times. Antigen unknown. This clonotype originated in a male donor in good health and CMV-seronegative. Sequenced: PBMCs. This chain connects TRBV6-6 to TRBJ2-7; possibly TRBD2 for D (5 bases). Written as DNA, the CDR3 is TGTGCCAGCAGCCAACTGGGCCCTGGGAGCTCCTACGAGCAGTACTTC. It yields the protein CASSQLGPGSSYEQYF.